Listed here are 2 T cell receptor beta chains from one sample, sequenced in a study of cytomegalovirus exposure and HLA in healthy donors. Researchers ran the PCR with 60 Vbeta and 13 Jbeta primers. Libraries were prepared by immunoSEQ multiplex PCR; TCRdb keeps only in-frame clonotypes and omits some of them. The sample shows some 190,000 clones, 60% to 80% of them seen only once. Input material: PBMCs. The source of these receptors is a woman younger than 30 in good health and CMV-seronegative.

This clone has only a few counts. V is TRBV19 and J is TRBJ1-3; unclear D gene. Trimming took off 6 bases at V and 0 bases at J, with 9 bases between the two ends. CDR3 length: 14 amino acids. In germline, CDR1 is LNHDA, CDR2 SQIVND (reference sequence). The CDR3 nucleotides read TGTGCCAGTAGATCGACGGGCTCTGGAAACACCATATATTTT. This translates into CASRSTGSGNTIYF.

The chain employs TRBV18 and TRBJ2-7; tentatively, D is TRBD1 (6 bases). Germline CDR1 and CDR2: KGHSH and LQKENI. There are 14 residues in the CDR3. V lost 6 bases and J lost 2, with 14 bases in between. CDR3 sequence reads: CASSSPGQTYEQYF. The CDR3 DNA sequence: TGTGCCAGCTCTAGCCCCGGACAGACCTACGAGCAGTACTTC.